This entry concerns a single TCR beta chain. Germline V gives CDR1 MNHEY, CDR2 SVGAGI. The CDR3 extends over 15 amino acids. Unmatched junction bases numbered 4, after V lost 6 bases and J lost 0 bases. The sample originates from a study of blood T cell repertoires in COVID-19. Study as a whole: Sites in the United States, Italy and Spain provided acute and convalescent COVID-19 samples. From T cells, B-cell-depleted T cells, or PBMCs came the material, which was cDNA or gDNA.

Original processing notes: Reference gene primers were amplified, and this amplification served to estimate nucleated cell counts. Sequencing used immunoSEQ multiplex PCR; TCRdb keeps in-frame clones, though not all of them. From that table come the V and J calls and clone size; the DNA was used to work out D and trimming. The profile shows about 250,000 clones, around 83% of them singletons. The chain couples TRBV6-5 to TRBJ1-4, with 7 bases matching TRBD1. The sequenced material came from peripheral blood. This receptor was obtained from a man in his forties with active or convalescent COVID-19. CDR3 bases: TGTGCCAGCAGGGGGGACAGTTCAACTAATGAAAAACTGTTTTTT. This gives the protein CASRGDSSTNEKLFF.